Detailed here is one T cell receptor beta chain. Its antigen is not known. This sample stems from a study of cytomegalovirus exposure and HLA in healthy donors. About the study: Around 79 million unique TCRs, all from HLA-typed donors, were included in an early release of the data. Regarding the study as a whole: Under in vitro conditions, three CMV-associated chains were confirmed as specific for CMV antigens. A later analysis associated 15,000 or so TCR beta sequences with HLA alleles at a 0.05 false discovery rate.

CDR1 and CDR2 (germline): MDHEN, SYDVKM. The CDR3 contains 14 residues. The germline V and J ends were trimmed by 2 bases and 0 bases, with 4 bases remaining between them. The PCR contained 60 Vbeta and 13 Jbeta primers. Sequencing was performed with immunoSEQ multiplex PCR; in TCRdb, only in-frame clones are kept and a portion is missing. The sample holds about 180,000 clones, roughly 85% seen once. Sequenced: PBMCs. V gene TRBV28 combines with J gene TRBJ1-4; D is uncertain. This TCR came from a woman between 40 and 55 years old in good health and CMV-seronegative. The CDR3, as DNA: TGTGCCAGCAGTTTACCAGCAACTAATGAAAAACTGTTTTTT. Its protein product is CASSLPATNEKLFF.